Presented here are 2 T cell receptor beta chains from one specimen sequenced in a study of T cells in Graves' hyperthyroidism and ophthalmopathy (dated by TCRdb to the late 2010s). The library was generated by multiplex PCR. The sample was run on an Illumina HiSeq 2000. TCR beta CDR3 regions were amplified from RNA transcripts. The first round of RT-PCR for the TCR CDR3 was performed with the HTBI primer set and the Qiagen OneStep RT-PCR kit. In TCRdb, the public reads were trimmed at Q25 with fastp and aligned with MiXCR, with productive beta chains retained. All rows with the same CDR3 protein become a single entry with the most common DNA and genes. The sample yields about 460,000 distinct CDR3 sequences; roughly 22% were counted once. Around 47% of the sample is in the top ten clones. The sample consisted of blood. These receptors all stem from a woman in her 70s with Graves' ophthalmopathy.

This rearrangement joins TRBV10-3 to TRBJ2-1, with 9 bases matching TRBD1. The junction had 14 bases not matched to a gene; V was cut back by 3 bases and J by 5 bases. The germline V gene has CDR1 ENHRY and CDR2 SYGVKD. The length of the CDR3 is 18 residues. The CDR3 nucleotides are TGTGCCATCAGTGATCTAAGGACCAGGGGGACAGGGAACAATGAGCAGTTCTTC. Protein sequence: CAISDLRTRGTGNNEQFF.

The chain combines TRBV24-1 with TRBJ2-1; 11 nucleotides match TRBD2. V was pared by 2 bases and J by 3 bases, with 5 bases of the junction left unmatched. CDR3 size: 17 residues. Germline loops: CDR1 KGHDR, CDR2 SFDVKD. CDR3 sequence (DNA): TGTGCCACCAGTGATTCCCAGGGACTAGCGGTCTACAATGAGCAGTTCTTC. This sequence encodes CATSDSQGLAVYNEQFF.